This T cell receptor beta chain was found in a study of regulatory T cells in long-lasting Graves disease. Study information: Patients met the persistent Graves' disease definition after over 5 years of antithyroid drugs with positive TSH receptor antibodies. Study results and limitations: Among samples with persistent disease, TRBV28, TRBJ1-2 and TRBJ2-5 were favored. Lower TCR diversity characterized persistent Graves' patients relative to newly diagnosed patients. It was possible that the small sample size reduced accuracy.

Through Arm-PCR of CDR3 regions and iRepertoire HTBI primers, TCR beta libraries were built. Each CDR3 protein is one row after TCRdb ran MiXCR on the multiplex PCR reads. The table records 400,000 to 600,000 distinct CDR3 sequences, roughly a fifth of them present only once. V was clipped by 6 bases and J by 4 bases, with 11 bases between them. Germline V gene sequence: CDR1 KGHDR, CDR2 SFDVKD. There are 13 residues in the CDR3. A remark on this clonotype: Its specificity is unknown.

Documented time point: persistent/refractory GD, antithyroid drugs over 5 years with positive TRAb. Extracted PBMC RNA gave rise to the TCR library. The chain has TRBV24-1 and TRBJ2-5; unclear D gene. This TCR came from a female donor with Graves disease. The material sequenced was peripheral blood mononuclear cells (PBMCs), taken when the disease was refractory, from a patient treated with antithyroid drugs. CDR3 sequence (DNA): TGTGCCACCAGTAGTCAGGCCCTAGAGACCCAGTACTTC. As protein: CATSSQALETQYF.